What follows describes a single T cell receptor beta chain. The sample comes from a study of PD-1 blockade in classical Hodgkin lymphoma. The time point: cycle 4 day 1 (C4D1), after 5 to 7 weeks of nivolumab. Every single patient, without exception, relapsed after autologous stem cell transplantation, and brentuximab vedotin exposure varied. Produced via immunoSEQ multiplex PCR; TCRdb's table is partial and in-frame only. This sample has 25,000 to 40,000 clones, with approximately 85% found just once. This CDR3 region has 14 residues. Germline V lookup: CDR1 SEHNR, CDR2 FQNEAQ (reference sequence). V lost 5 bases to trimming and J lost 10 bases, with 20 bases between them.

This sequence originates from a human donor with classical Hodgkin lymphoma. The rearrangement joins TRBV7-9 to TRBJ1-2, with a possible D match to TRBD1 (5 bases). Specimen: peripheral blood mononuclear cells (PBMCs), collected before the fourth cycle of nivolumab. The CDR3 nucleotides read TGTGCCAGCAGCGTCCCGGGGGGGAACTCGAACTACACCTTC. Translation: CASSVPGGNSNYTF.